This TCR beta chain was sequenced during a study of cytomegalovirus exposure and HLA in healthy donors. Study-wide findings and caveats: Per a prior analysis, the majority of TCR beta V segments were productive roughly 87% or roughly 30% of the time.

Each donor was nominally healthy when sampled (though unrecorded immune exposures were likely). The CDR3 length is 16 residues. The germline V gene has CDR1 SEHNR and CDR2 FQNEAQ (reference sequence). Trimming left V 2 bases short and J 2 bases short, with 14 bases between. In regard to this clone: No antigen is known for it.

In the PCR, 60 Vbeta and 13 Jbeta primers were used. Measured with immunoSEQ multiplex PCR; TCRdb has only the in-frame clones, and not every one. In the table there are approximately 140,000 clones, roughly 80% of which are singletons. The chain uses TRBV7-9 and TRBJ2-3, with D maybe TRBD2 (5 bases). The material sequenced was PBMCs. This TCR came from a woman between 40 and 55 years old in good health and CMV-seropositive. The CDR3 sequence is CASSLRYGVNTDTQYF. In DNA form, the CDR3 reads TGTGCCAGCAGCTTACGTTACGGGGTGAACACAGATACGCAGTATTTT.